This is a list of T cell receptor beta chains from one sample in a study of T-cell reconstitution after alpha-beta-depleted transplantation in children. TCRdb ran MiXCR on the PCR reads and lists one entry per CDR3 protein. The sample lists approximately 100,000 distinct CDR3 sequences, 9% to 15% occurring once. The sample here was PBMCs from the stem cell graft donor, taken from the stem cell graft. These receptors came from a human donor who donated a stem cell graft to a child with inherited bone marrow failure. CDR3s include the opening cysteine and the closing phenylalanine or tryptophan. A D gene is named only where the DNA matches it firmly. Not every row has a clone size; where given, it reads once, few, many or a size class.

abundance: many; j_gene: TRBJ2-7; d_gene: -; v_gene: TRBV6-1; CDR3nt: TGTGCCAGCAACCCGGTGGGGTCCTCCTACGAGCAGTACTTC; CDR3aa: CASNPVGSSYEQYF
abundance: -; j_gene: TRBJ2-6; d_gene: -; v_gene: TRBV2; CDR3nt: TGTGCCAGCGCGCAAGCCTCTGGGGCCAACGTCCTGACTTTC; CDR3aa: CASAQASGANVLTF
abundance: many; j_gene: TRBJ2-1; d_gene: TRBD2; v_gene: TRBV5-1; CDR3nt: TGCGCCAGCAGCTTGGTCCTTGGGGGAGGGCCCAATCAAATCTACAATGAGCAGTTCTTC; CDR3aa: CASSLVLGGGPNQIYNEQFF
abundance: many; j_gene: TRBJ1-6; d_gene: -; v_gene: TRBV6-1; CDR3nt: TGTGCCAGCAGTCCACAACTCGACAGGAGTTATAATTCACCCCTCCACTTT; CDR3aa: CASSPQLDRSYNSPLHF
abundance: many; j_gene: TRBJ2-7; d_gene: TRBD1; v_gene: TRBV5-1; CDR3nt: TGCGCCAGCAGCTTAGGGACAGGGGCCGTCTACGAGCAGTACTTC; CDR3aa: CASSLGTGAVYEQYF
abundance: many; j_gene: TRBJ2-7; d_gene: TRBD1; v_gene: TRBV20-1; CDR3nt: TGCAGTGCTAGAGATAGCCCGGGGGACAGGGGCTACGAGCAGTACTTC; CDR3aa: CSARDSPGDRGYEQYF
abundance: many; j_gene: TRBJ2-7; d_gene: -; v_gene: TRBV5-1; CDR3nt: TGCGCCAGCAGCTTGCCGACAGCCTACGAGCAGTACTTC; CDR3aa: CASSLPTAYEQYF
abundance: many; j_gene: TRBJ2-6; d_gene: -; v_gene: TRBV5-5; CDR3nt: TGTGCCAGCAGCTCGTGGTGGAACCCGGGGGCCAACGTCCTGACTTTC; CDR3aa: CASSSWWNPGANVLTF
abundance: many; j_gene: TRBJ2-7; d_gene: TRBD1; v_gene: TRBV27; CDR3nt: TGTGCCAGCAGTTACCAGGGGGCGATCTCCTACGAGCAGTACTTC; CDR3aa: CASSYQGAISYEQYF
abundance: many; j_gene: TRBJ2-3; d_gene: -; v_gene: TRBV9; CDR3nt: TGTGCCAGCAGCGTAGATGGGGGCCTTCTCACAGATACGCAGTATTTT; CDR3aa: CASSVDGGLLTDTQYF
abundance: many; j_gene: TRBJ2-5; d_gene: -; v_gene: TRBV28; CDR3nt: TGTGCCAGCAGTACCCGGGACAAGGGACAAGAGACCCAGTACTTC; CDR3aa: CASSTRDKGQETQYF